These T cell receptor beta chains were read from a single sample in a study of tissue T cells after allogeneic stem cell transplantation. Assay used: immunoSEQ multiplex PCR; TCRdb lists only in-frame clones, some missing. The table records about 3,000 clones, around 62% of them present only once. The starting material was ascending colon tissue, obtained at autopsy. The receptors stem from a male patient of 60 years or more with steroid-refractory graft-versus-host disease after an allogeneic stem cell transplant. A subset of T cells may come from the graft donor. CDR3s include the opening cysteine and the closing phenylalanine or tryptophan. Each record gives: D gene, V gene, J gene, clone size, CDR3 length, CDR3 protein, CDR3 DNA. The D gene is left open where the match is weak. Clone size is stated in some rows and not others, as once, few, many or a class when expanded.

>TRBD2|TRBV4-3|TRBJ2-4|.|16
CASSHLLAAAKNIQYF
TGCGCCAGCAGCCATCTACTAGCGGCGGCCAAAAACATTCAGTACTTC
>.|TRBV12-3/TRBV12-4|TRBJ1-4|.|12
CASSLPNKKLFF
TGTGCCAGCAGTTTACCCAACAAAAAACTGTTTTTT
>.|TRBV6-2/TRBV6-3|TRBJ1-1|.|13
CASSTGRVTEAFF
TGTGCCAGCAGTACAGGGCGTGTGACTGAAGCTTTCTTT
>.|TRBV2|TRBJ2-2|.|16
CASTVVGTSNTGELFF
TGTGCCAGCACCGTTGTCGGGACTTCGAACACCGGGGAGCTGTTTTTT
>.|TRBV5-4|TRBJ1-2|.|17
CASSSSAGASGLGGYTF
TGTGCCAGCAGCTCTTCCGCGGGGGCCAGTGGTTTAGGGGGCTACACCTTC
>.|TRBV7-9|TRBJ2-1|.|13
CASSGQAYNEQFF
TGTGCCAGCAGCGGGCAAGCCTACAATGAGCAGTTCTTC
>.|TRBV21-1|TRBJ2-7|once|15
CASSKCRKGEVEQYF
TGTGCCAGCAGCAAATGCAGGAAAGGGGAGGTAGAGCAGTACTTC
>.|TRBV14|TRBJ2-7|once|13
CASSQVRANEQYF
TGTGCCAGCAGCCAAGTTCGGGCCAACGAGCAGTACTTC
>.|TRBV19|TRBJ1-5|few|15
CASTLRRGGNQPQHF
TGTGCCAGTACCCTCCGAAGGGGTGGCAATCAGCCCCAGCATTTT
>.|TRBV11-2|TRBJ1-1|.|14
CASSLDQGWAEAFF
TGTGCCAGCAGCCTCGACCAAGGTTGGGCCGAAGCTTTCTTT
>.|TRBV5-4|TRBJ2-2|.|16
CASSPPRAAGTGELFF
TGTGCCAGCAGCCCACCGCGGGCGGCAGGCACCGGGGAGCTGTTTTTT
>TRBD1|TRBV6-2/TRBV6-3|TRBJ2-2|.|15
CASSPRDRVFGELFF
TGTGCCAGCAGCCCCCGGGACAGGGTCTTCGGGGAGCTGTTTTTT
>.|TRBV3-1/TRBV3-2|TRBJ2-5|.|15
CASSLTSALAETQYF
TGTGCCAGCAGTCTAACAAGCGCCCTAGCAGAGACCCAGTACTTC
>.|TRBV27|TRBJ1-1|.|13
CASWTHTRGEAFF
TGTGCCAGTTGGACACACACTAGGGGGGAAGCTTTCTTT
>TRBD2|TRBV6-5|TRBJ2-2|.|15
CASKRSGDNTGELFF
TGTGCCAGCAAAAGAAGCGGGGATAACACCGGGGAGCTGTTTTTT
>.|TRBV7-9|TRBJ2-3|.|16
CASSLAVFDSTDTQYF
TGTGCCAGCAGCTTAGCGGTATTTGACTCCACAGATACGCAGTATTTT
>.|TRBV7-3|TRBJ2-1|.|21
CASSTQQLMDRGLTPYNEQFF
TGTGCCAGCAGCACCCAACAATTAATGGACCGGGGGCTCACCCCCTACAATGAGCAGTTCTTC
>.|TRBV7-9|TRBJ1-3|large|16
CASSLGTLFSGNTIYF
TGTGCCAGCAGCTTAGGTACACTCTTCTCTGGAAACACCATATATTTT
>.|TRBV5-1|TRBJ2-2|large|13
CASSFGQPGELFF
TGCGCCAGCAGCTTCGGACAGCCGGGGGAGCTGTTTTTT
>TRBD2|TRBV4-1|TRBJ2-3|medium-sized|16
CASSSRTSGSTDTQYF
TGCGCCAGCAGCTCTCGGACTAGCGGGAGCACAGATACGCAGTATTTT
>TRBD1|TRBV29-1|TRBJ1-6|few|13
CSVQDRPGSPLHF
TGCAGCGTTCAGGACAGGCCTGGGTCACCCCTCCACTTT
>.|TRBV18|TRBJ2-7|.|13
CASSAVQGGEQYF
TGTGCCAGCTCCGCAGTGCAGGGCGGAGAGCAGTACTTC
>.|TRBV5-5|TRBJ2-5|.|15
CASSSSPGAQETQYF
TGTGCCAGCAGCTCGAGCCCAGGGGCCCAAGAGACCCAGTACTTC
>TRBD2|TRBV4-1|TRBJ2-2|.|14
CASSPSLAGGELFF
TGCGCCAGCAGCCCAAGCCTAGCGGGCGGGGAGCTGTTTTTT
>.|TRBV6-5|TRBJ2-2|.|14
CASSYLQGSGELFF
TGTGCCAGCAGTTACCTACAGGGATCCGGGGAGCTGTTTTTT
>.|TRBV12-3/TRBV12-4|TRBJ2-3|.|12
CASSLGTDTQYF
TGTGCCAGCAGTTTAGGCACAGATACGCAGTATTTT
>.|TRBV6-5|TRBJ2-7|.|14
CASKKTGGTDEQYF
TGTGCCAGCAAAAAGACAGGCGGGACGGACGAGCAGTACTTC
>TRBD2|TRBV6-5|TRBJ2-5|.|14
CASRTGTRRETQYF
TGTGCCAGCAGGACCGGGACTAGGAGAGAGACCCAGTACTTC
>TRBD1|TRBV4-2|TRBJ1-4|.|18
CASSYRQGYGATNEKLFF
TGTGCCAGCAGCTACCGACAGGGATATGGGGCAACTAATGAAAAACTGTTTTTT
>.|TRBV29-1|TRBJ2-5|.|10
CSVYRETQYF
TGCAGCGTTTACCGTGAGACCCAGTACTTC
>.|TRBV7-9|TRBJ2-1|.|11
CASSLAVEQFF
TGTGCCAGCAGCTTAGCCGTCGAGCAGTTCTTC
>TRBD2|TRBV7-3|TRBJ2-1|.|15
CASSLGTSGYNEQFF
TGTGCCAGCAGCCTCGGGACTAGCGGTTACAATGAGCAGTTCTTC
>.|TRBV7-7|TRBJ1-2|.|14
CASSPIGANYGYTF
TGTGCTAGCAGCCCCATTGGAGCTAACTATGGCTACACCTTC
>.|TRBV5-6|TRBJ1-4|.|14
CASSLDGGGEKLFF
TGTGCCAGCAGCTTGGATGGGGGTGGTGAAAAACTGTTTTTT
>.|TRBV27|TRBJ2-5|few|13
CASSFGIQETQYF
TGTGCCAGCAGTTTCGGCATCCAAGAGACCCAGTACTTC
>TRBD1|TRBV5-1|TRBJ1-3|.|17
CASSRKSGQGGGNTIYF
TGCGCCAGCAGCCGTAAGAGCGGACAGGGCGGTGGAAACACCATATATTTT
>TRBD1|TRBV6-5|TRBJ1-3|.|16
CASSYWATGPGNTIYF
TGTGCCAGCAGTTACTGGGCGACAGGGCCTGGAAACACCATATATTTT
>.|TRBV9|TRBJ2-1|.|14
CASNRQSLTNEQFF
TGTGCCAGCAATAGGCAAAGCCTCACCAATGAGCAGTTCTTC
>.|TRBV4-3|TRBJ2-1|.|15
CASSPGGAGYNEQFF
TGCGCCAGCAGCCCTGGTGGCGCAGGCTACAATGAGCAGTTCTTC